This T cell receptor beta chain was sequenced during a study of T cell responses to AZD1222 COVID-19 vaccine. Sequenced by immunoSEQ multiplex PCR; TCRdb stores in-frame clones only, minus some. The sample yields some 140,000 clones, 85% to 90% seen once. The germline gives CDR1 DFQATT, CDR2 SNEGSKA (reference sequence). With 2 bases removed from V and 7 bases from J, the gap between germline ends came to 5 bases. The CDR3 spans 11 residues. Study outcomes and limitations: CD4 TCRs associated with vaccination spanned spike, dominating at 160-218 and 743-854. Repertoire samples came only from after the peak T cell response. The donor cohort was predominantly white British with a female majority, and clonal diversity may have been underestimated.

As for this clone: Antigen: not known.

The gene calls are TRBV20-1 and TRBJ2-2; no clear D gene. The clonotype comes from an adult in good health. The sequences come from peripheral blood, collected on day 0 of AZD1222 vaccination. CDR3 residues: CSARSGGELFF. DNA for the CDR3: TGCAGTGCTAGATCCGGCGGGGAGCTGTTTTTT.